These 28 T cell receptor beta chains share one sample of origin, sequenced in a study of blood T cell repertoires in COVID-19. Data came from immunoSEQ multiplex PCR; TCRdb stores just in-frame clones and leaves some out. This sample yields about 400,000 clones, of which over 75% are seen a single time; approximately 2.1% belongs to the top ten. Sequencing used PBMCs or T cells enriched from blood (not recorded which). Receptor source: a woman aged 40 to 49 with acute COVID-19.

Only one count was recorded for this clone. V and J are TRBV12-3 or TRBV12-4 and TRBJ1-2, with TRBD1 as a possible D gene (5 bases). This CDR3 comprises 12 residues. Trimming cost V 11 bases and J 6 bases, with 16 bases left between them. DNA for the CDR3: TGTGCCGTCCTCCCCAGGGATGATGGCTACACCTTC. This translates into CAVLPRDDGYTF.

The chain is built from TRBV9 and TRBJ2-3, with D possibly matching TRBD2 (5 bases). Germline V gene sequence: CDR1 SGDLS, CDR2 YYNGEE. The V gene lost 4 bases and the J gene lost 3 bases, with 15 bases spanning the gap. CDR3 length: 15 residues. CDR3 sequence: CASSYLATGTDTQYF. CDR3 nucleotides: TGTGCCAGCAGCTACCTAGCTACGGGGACAGATACGCAGTATTTT.

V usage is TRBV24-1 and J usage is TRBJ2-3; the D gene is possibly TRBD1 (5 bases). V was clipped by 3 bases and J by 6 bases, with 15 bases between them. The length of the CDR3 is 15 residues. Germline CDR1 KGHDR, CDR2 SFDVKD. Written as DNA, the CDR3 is TGTGCCACCAGTGATCCTGGACAAGGATTCGATACGCAGTATTTT. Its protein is CATSDPGQGFDTQYF.

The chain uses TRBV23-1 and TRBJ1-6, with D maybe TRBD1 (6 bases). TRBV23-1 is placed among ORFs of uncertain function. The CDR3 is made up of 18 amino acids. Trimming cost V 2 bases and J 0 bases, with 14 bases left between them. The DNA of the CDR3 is TGCGCCAGCAGTCAAAACTCACCCAGGGGCTCCTATAATTCACCCCTCCACTTT. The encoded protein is CASSQNSPRGSYNSPLHF.

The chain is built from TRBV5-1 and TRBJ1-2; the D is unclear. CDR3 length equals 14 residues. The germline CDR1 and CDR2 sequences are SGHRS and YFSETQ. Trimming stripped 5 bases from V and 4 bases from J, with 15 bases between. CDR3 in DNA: TGCGCCAGCAGTCCAAACCTAGAGGGCTATGGCTACACCTTC. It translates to CASSPNLEGYGYTF.

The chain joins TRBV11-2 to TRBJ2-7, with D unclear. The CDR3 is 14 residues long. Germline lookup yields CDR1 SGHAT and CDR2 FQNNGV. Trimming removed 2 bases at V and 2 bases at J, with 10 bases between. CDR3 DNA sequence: TGTGCCAGCAGCTTAAGCTTCCTAGCCTACGAGCAGTACTTC. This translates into CASSLSFLAYEQYF.

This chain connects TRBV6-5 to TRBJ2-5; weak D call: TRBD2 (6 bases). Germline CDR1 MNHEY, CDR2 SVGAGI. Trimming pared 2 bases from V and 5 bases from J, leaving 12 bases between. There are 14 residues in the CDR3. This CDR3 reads CASSYGGRGETQYF. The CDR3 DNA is TGTGCCAGCAGTTACGGAGGGCGAGGGGAGACCCAGTACTTC.

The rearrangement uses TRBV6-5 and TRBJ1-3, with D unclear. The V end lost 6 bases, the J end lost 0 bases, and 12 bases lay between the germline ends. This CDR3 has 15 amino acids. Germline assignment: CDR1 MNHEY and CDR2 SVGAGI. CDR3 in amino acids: CASRVDGSSGNTIYF. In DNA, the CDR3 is TGTGCCAGCAGAGTAGACGGGAGCTCTGGAAACACCATATATTTT.

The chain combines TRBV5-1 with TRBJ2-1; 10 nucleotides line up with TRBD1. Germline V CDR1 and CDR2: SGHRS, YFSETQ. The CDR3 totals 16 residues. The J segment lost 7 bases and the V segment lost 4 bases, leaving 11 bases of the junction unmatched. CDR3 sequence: CASSRTGDRGRNEQFF. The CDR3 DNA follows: TGCGCCAGCAGCCGTACCGGGGACAGGGGTCGGAATGAGCAGTTCTTC.

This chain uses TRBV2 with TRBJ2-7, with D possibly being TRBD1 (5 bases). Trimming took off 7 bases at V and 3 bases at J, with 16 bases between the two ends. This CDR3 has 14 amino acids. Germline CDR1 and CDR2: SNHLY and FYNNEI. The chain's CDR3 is CASNLQGPLYEQYF. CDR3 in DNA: TGTGCCAGCAATCTTCAGGGTCCCCTCTACGAGCAGTACTTC.

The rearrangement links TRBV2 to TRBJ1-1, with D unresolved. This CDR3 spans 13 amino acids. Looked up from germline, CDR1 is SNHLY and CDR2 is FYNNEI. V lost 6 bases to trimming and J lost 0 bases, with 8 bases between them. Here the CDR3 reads CASSGSMNTEAFF. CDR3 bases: TGTGCCAGCAGCGGTAGTATGAACACTGAAGCTTTCTTT.

The CDR3 is CASSLVYPGGTGELFF. In DNA form, the CDR3 reads TGTGCCAGCAGCTTGGTTTACCCAGGGGGGACCGGGGAGCTGTTTTTT. This chain connects TRBV5-4 to TRBJ2-2, with TRBD1 as a possible D gene (7 bases). Trimming removed 0 bases from V and 5 bases from J, with 14 bases in between. The CDR3 contains 16 residues. Germline V gene lookup returns CDR1 SGHNT and CDR2 YYREEE (reference sequence).

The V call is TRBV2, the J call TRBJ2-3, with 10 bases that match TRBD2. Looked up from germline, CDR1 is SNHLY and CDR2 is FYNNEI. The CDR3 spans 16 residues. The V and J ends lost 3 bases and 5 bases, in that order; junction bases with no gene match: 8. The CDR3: CASSEERGGIRDTQYF. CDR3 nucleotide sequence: TGTGCCAGCAGTGAGGAGCGGGGGGGCATCAGAGATACGCAGTATTTT. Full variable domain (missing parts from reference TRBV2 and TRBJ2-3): EPEVTQTPSHQVTQMGQEVILRCVPISNHLYFYWYRQILGQKVEFLVSFYNNEISEKSEIFDDQFSVERPDGSNFTLKIRSTKLEDSAMYFCASSEERGGIRDTQYFGPGTRLTVL.

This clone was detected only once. The CDR3: CASSPEQGANGYTF. CDR3 coding DNA: TGTGCCAGCTCACCAGAACAGGGGGCCAATGGCTACACCTTC. This chain connects TRBV18 to TRBJ1-2; 9 nucleotides line up with TRBD1. The CDR3 is made up of 14 amino acids. Trimming at V came to 2 bases and at J to 6 bases, leaving 4 bases not matched to a gene. Germline V gives CDR1 KGHSH, CDR2 LQKENI.

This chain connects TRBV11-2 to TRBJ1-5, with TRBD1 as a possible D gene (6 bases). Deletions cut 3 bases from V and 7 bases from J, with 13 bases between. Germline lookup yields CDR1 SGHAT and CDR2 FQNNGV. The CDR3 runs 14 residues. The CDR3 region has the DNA TGTGCCAGCAGCTTCAACAGGGTAGGCCAGCCCCAGCATTTT. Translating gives CASSFNRVGQPQHF.

The CDR3 here is CASSLGLRDRTVNTEAFF. In DNA form, the CDR3 reads TGTGCCAGCAGCTTGGGTCTCCGAGACAGGACGGTAAACACTGAAGCTTTCTTT. This sequence joins TRBV7-2 and TRBJ1-1; D perhaps matches TRBD1 (6 bases). The CDR3 contains 18 residues. The germline V and J ends were trimmed by 3 bases and 2 bases, with 22 bases remaining between them. Per the germline V gene, CDR1 is SGHTA and CDR2 is FQGNSA.

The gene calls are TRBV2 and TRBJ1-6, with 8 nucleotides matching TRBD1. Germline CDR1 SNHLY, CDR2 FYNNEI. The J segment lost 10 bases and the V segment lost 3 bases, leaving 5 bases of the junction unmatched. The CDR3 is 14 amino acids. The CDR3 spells CASSDYRGNSPLHF. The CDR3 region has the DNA TGTGCCAGCAGTGACTACAGGGGGAACTCACCCCTCCACTTT.

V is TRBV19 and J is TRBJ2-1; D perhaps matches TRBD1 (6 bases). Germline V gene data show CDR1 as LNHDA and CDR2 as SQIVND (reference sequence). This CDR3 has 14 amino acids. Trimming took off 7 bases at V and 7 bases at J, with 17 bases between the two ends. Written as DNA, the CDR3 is TGTGCCAGTACCCGGACTGGGGGCCGGAATGAGCAGTTCTTC. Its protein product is CASTRTGGRNEQFF. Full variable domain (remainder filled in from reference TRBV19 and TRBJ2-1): DGGITQSPKYLFRKEGQNVTLSCEQNLNHDAMYWYRQDPGQGLRLIYYSQIVNDFQKGDIAEGYSVSREKKESFPLTVTSAQKNPTAFYLCASTRTGGRNEQFFGPGTRLTVL.

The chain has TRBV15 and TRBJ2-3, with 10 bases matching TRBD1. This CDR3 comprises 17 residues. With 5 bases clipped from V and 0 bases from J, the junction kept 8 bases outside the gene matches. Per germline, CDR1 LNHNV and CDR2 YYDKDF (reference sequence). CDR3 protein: CATSGTGETTSTDTQYF. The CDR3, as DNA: TGTGCCACCAGCGGGACAGGGGAAACCACTAGCACAGATACGCAGTATTTT.

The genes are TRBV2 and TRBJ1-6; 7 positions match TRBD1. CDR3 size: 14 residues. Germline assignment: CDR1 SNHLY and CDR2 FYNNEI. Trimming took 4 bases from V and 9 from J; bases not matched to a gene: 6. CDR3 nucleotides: TGTGCCAGCAGTGGGAACAGGGGTGGTTCACCCCTCCACTTT. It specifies CASSGNRGGSPLHF. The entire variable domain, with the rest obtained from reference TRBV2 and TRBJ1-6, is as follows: EPEVTQTPSHQVTQMGQEVILRCVPISNHLYFYWYRQILGQKVEFLVSFYNNEISEKSEIFDDQFSVERPDGSNFTLKIRSTKLEDSAMYFCASSGNRGGSPLHFGNGTRLTVT.

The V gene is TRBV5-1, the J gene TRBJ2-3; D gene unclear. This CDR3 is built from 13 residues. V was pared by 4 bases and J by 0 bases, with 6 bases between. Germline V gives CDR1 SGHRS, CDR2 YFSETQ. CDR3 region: CASSDWSTDTQYF. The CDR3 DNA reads TGCGCCAGCAGCGACTGGAGCACAGATACGCAGTATTTT.

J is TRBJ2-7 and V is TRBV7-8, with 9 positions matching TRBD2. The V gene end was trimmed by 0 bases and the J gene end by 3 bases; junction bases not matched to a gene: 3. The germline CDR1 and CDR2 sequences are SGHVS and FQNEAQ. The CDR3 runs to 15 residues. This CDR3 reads CASSLASGGNYEQYF. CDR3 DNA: TGTGCCAGCAGCTTAGCGAGCGGGGGGAACTACGAGCAGTACTTC.

The CDR3 spells CASSARQGTAKSNYGYTF. In DNA form, the CDR3 reads TGTGCCAGCAGCGCCAGACAGGGGACGGCAAAAAGTAACTATGGCTACACCTTC. The genes are TRBV13 and TRBJ1-2, with 8 bases lining up with TRBD1. V shed 5 bases and J 1 base; nucleotides not matched to a gene: 15. CDR1 is PRHDT, CDR2 FYEKMQ, per germline (reference sequence). The CDR3 consists of 18 residues.

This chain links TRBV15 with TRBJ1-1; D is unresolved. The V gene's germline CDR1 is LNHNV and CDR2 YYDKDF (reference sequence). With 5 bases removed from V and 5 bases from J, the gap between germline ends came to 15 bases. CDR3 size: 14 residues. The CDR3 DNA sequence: TGTGCCACCAGCTCCGTCCGGAGGATAACTGAAGCTTTCTTT. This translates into CATSSVRRITEAFF.

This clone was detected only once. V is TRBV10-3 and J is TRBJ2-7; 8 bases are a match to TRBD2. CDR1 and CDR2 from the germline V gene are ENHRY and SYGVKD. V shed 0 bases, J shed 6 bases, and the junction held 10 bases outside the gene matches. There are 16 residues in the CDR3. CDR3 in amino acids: CAISESQRGPVSEQYF. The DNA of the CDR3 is TGTGCCATCAGTGAGTCCCAGCGGGGGCCCGTGAGCGAGCAGTACTTC.

CDR3 sequence (DNA): TGTGCCAGCAGCGTAGATTTAAACTATGGCTACACCTTC. It translates to CASSVDLNYGYTF. V and J are TRBV9 and TRBJ1-2; D gene uncertain. The CDR3 is 13 amino acids. Germline V CDR1 and CDR2: SGDLS, YYNGEE. V dropped 0 bases and J dropped 2 bases, with 5 bases sitting between them.

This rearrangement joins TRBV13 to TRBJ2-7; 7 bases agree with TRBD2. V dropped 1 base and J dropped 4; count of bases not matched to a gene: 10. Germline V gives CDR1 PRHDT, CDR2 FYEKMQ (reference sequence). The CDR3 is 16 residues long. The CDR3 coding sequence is TGTGCCAGCAGCTTAGATGGGGGGGTTTTAACATACGAGCAGTACTTC. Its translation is CASSLDGGVLTYEQYF.

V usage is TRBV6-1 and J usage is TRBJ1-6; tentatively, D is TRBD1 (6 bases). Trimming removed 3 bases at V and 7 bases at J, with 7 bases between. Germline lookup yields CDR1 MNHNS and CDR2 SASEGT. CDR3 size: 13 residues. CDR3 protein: CASSEDSNSPLHF. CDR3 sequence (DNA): TGTGCCAGCAGTGAGGACAGCAATTCACCCCTCCACTTT.